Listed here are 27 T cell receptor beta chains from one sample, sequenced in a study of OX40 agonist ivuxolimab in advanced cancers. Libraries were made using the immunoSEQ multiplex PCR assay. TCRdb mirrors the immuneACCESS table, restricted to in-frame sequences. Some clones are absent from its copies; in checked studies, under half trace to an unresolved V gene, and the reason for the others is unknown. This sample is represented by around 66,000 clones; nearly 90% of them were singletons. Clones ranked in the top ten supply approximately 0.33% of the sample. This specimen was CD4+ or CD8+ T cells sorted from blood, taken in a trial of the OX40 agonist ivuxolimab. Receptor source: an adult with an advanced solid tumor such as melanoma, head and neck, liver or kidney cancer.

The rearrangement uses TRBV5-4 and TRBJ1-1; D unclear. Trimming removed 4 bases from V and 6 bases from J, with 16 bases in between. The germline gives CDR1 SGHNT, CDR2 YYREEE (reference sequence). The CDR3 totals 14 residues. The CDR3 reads CASSAGSSRAEAFF. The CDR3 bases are TGTGCCAGCAGCGCCGGATCCTCAAGGGCTGAAGCTTTCTTT.

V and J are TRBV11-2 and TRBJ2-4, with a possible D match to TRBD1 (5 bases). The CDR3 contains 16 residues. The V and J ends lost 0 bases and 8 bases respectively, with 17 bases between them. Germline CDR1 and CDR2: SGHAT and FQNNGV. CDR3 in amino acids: CASSLDHGKDMDIQYF. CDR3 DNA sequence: TGTGCCAGCAGCTTAGATCACGGCAAGGACATGGACATTCAGTACTTC.

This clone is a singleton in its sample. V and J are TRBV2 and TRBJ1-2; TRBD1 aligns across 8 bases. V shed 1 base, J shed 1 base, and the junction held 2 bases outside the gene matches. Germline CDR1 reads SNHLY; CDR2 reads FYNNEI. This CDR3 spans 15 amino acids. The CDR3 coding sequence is TGTGCCAGCAGTGAAGGCAGGGGGCGTAACTATGGCTACACCTTC. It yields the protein CASSEGRGRNYGYTF.

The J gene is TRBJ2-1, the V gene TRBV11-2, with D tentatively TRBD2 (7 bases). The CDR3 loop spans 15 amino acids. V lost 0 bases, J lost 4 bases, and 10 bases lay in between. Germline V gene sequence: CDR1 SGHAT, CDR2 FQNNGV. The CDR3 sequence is CASSLEGGQYNEQFF. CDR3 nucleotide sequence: TGTGCCAGCAGCTTAGAGGGGGGGCAATACAATGAGCAGTTCTTC.

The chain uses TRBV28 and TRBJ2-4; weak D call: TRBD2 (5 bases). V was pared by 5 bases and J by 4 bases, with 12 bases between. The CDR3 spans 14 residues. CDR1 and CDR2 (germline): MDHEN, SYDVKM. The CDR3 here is CASSERRGKNIQYF. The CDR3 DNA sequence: TGTGCCAGCAGTGAGCGGAGAGGAAAAAACATTCAGTACTTC.

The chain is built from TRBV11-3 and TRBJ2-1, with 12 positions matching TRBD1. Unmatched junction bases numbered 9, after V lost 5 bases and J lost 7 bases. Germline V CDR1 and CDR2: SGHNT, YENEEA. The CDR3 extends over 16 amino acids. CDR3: CASSQRTGQGANEQFF. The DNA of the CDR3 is TGTGCCAGCAGCCAAAGAACGGGACAGGGGGCTAATGAGCAGTTCTTC.

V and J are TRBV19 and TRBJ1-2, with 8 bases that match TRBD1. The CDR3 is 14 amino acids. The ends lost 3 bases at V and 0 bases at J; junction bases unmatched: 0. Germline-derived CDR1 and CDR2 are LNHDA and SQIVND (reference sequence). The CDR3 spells CASSMGQANYGYTF. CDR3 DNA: TGTGCCAGTAGTATGGGACAGGCTAACTATGGCTACACCTTC.

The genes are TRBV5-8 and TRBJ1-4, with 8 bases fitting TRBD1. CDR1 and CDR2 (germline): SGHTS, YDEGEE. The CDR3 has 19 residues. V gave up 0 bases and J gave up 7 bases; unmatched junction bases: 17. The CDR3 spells CASSLAWAGGASGLEKLFF. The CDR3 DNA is TGTGCCAGCAGCTTGGCCTGGGCAGGGGGCGCCTCGGGGCTTGAAAAACTGTTTTTT.

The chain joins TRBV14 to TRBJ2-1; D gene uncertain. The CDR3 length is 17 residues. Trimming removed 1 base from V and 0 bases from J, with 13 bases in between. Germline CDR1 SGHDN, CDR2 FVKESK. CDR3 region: CASSQVPGESSYNEQFF. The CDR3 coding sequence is TGTGCCAGCAGCCAAGTGCCAGGAGAGAGCTCCTACAATGAGCAGTTCTTC.

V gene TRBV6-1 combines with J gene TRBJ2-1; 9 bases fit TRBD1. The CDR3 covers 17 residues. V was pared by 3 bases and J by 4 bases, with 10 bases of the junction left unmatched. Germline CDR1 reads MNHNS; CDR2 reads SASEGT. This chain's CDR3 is CASSEYFGTGLYNEQFF. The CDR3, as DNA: TGTGCCAGCAGTGAGTATTTCGGGACAGGGTTATACAATGAGCAGTTCTTC.

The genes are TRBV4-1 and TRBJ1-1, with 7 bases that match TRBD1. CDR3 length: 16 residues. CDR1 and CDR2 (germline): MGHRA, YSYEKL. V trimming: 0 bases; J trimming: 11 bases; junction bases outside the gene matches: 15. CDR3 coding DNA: TGCGCCAGCAGCCAAGAGCCCCAGGGGGGTTGGAATATGGCTTTCTTT. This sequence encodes CASSQEPQGGWNMAFF.

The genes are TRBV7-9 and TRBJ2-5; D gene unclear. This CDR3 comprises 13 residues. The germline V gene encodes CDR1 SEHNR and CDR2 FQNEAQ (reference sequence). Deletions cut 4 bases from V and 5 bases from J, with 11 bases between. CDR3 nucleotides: TGTGCCAGCAGCTCCACCCAAAGTGAGACCCAGTACTTC. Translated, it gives CASSSTQSETQYF.

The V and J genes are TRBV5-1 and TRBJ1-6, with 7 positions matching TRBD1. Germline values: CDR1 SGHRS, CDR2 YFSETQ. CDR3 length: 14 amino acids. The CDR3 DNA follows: TGCGCACAGGGGACACCCAGGTTGGATTCACCCCTCCACTTT. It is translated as CAQGTPRLDSPLHF. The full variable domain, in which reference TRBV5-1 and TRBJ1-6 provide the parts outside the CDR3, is KAGVTQTPRYLIKTRGQQVTLSCSPISGHRSVSWYQQTPGQGLQFLFEYFSETQRNKGNFPGRFSGRQFSNSRSEMNVSTLELGDSALYLCAQGTPRLDSPLHFGNGTRLTVT.

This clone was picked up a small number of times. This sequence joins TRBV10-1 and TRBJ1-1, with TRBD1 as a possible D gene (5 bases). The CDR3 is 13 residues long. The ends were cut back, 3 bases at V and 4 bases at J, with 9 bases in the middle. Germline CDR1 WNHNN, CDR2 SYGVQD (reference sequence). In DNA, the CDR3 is TGCGCCAGCAGTGAAAGCAGGGCCACTGAAGCTTTCTTT. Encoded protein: CASSESRATEAFF.

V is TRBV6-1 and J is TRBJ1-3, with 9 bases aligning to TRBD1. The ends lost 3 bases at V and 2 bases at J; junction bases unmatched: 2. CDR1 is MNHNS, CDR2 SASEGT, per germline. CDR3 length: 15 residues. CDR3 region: CASSEGQGPGNTIYF. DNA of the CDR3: TGTGCCAGCAGTGAGGGACAGGGCCCTGGAAACACCATATATTTT.

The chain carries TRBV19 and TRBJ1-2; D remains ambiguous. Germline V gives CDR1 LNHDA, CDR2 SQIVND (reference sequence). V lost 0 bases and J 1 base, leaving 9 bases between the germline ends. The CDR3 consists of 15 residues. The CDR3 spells CASSIEGAFNYGYTF. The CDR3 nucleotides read TGTGCCAGTAGTATAGAAGGAGCCTTTAACTATGGCTACACCTTC.

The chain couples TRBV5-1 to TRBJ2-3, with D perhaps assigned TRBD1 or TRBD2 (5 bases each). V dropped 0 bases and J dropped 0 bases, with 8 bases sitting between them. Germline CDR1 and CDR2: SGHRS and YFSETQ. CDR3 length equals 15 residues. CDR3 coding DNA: TGCGCCAGCAGCTTGGGGGACCGAAGCACAGATACGCAGTATTTT. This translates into CASSLGDRSTDTQYF.

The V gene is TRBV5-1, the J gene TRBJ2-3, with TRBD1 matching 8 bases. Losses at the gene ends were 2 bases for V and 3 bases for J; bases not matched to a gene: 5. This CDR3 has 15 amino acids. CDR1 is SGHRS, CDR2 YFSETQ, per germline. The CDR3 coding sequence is TGCGCCAGCAGCTTAACAGGGGGATGGACAGATACGCAGTATTTT. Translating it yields CASSLTGGWTDTQYF.

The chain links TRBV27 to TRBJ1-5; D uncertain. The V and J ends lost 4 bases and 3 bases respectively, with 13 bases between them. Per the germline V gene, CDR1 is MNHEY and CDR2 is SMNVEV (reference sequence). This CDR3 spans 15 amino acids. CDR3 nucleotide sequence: TGTGCCAGCAGTTCCCGCGAGGACCACAATCAGCCCCAGCATTTT. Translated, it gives CASSSREDHNQPQHF.

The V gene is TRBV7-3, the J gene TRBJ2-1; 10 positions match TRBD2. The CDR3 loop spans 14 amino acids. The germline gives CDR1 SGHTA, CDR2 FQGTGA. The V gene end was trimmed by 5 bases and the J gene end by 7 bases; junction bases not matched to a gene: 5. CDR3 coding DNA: TGTGCCAGCAGCAGCGGACTAGCGGTAAATGAGCAGTTCTTC. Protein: CASSSGLAVNEQFF.

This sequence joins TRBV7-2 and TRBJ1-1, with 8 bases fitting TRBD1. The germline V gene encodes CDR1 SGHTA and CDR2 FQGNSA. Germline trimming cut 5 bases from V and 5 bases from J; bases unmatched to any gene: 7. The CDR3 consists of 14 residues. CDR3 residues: CASSPRRGHTEAFF. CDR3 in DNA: TGTGCCAGCAGCCCTCGCAGGGGGCATACTGAAGCTTTCTTT.

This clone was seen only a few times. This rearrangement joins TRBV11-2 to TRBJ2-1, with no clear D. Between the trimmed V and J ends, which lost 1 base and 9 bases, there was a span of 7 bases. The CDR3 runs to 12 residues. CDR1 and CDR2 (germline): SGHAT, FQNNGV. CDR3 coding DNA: TGTGCCAGCAGCTTAGGCCCCTTTGAGCAGTTCTTC. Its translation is CASSLGPFEQFF.

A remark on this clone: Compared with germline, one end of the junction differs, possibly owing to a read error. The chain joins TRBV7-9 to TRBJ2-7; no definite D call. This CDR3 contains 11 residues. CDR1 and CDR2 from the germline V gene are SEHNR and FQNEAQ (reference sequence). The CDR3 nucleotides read TGTGCCAGCACCAGTCGGGCCGAGGAGTACTTC. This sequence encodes CASTSRAEEYF.

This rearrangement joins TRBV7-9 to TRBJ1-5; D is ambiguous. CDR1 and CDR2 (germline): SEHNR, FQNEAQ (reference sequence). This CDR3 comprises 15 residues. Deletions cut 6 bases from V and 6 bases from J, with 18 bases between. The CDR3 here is CASRPTPGSLQPQHF. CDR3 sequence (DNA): TGTGCCAGCAGACCAACCCCCGGGAGCCTTCAGCCCCAGCATTTT.

This CDR3 reads CASSQDLASGGRYEQYF. In DNA, the CDR3 is TGTGCCAGCAGCCAAGATCTGGCTAGCGGGGGCCGCTACGAGCAGTACTTC. The J gene is TRBJ2-7, the V gene TRBV4-2; TRBD2 agrees at 10 bases. V shed 0 bases and J 3 bases; nucleotides not matched to a gene: 8. This CDR3 has 17 amino acids. Germline assignment: CDR1 LGHNA and CDR2 YNFKEQ.

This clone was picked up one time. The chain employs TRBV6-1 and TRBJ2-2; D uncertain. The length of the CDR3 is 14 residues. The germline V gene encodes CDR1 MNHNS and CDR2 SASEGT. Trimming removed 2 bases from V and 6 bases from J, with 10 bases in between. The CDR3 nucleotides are TGTGCCAGCAGTGAATACGGTGTCCCCGGGGAGCTGTTTTTT. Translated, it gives CASSEYGVPGELFF.

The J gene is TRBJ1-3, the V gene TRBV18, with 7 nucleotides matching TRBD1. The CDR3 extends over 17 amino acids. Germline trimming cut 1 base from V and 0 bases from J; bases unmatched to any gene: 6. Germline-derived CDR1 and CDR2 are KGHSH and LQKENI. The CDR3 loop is CASSPQQGQSSGNTIYF. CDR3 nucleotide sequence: TGTGCCAGCTCACCACAACAGGGACAGAGCTCTGGAAACACCATATATTTT.